Following are 20 T cell receptor beta chains from one sample sequenced in a study of T cells in Graves' hyperthyroidism and ophthalmopathy. Amplified TCR beta CDR3 regions came from RNA transcripts. A first-round RT-PCR of the TCR CDR3 used the HTBI primer set. One entry per CDR3 protein results from TCRdb running MiXCR on the multiplex PCR reads. This sample carries around 600,000 distinct CDR3 sequences, 45% of them seen once, and the ten largest clones take about 7%. The sequenced sample consisted of peripheral blood or thyroid tissue (not recorded which). The receptors were sampled from an adult man with Graves' disease, either hyperthyroidism or ophthalmopathy (not recorded which).

The V gene is TRBV6-5, the J gene TRBJ2-7; weak D call: TRBD2 (6 bases). The CDR3 is made up of 15 amino acids. Per the germline V gene, CDR1 is MNHEY and CDR2 is SVGAGI. V was shortened by 5 bases and J by 0 bases, with 14 bases between the two germline ends. Here the CDR3 reads CASSEHGGVSYEQYF. The CDR3 DNA reads TGTGCCAGCAGTGAACATGGCGGGGTCTCCTACGAGCAGTACTTC.

The chain links TRBV2 to TRBJ2-7; possibly TRBD1 for D (6 bases). The CDR3 extends over 16 amino acids. The V end lost 7 bases, the J end lost 0 bases, and 19 bases lay between the germline ends. The germline V gene encodes CDR1 SNHLY and CDR2 FYNNEI. CDR3 DNA: TGTGCCAGCACTAGTCAGGGGAAAAAAGGCTCCTACGAGCAGTACTTC. This gives the protein CASTSQGKKGSYEQYF. Combining the CDR3 with reference TRBV2 and TRBJ2-7 gives the whole variable domain EPEVTQTPSHQVTQMGQEVILRCVPISNHLYFYWYRQILGQKVEFLVSFYNNEISEKSEIFDDQFSVERPDGSNFTLKIRSTKLEDSAMYFCASTSQGKKGSYEQYFGPGTRLTVT.

The rearrangement uses TRBV29-1 and TRBJ2-7; 7 bases match TRBD1. This CDR3 region has 14 residues. J gave up 2 bases and V 4 bases, and 8 bases lay outside the gene matches. The V gene's germline CDR1 is SQVTM and CDR2 ANQGSEA. The CDR3 spells CSVVTGEKTYEQYF. Written as DNA, the CDR3 is TGCAGCGTTGTCACAGGGGAAAAGACCTACGAGCAGTACTTC.

The chain has TRBV7-9 and TRBJ1-5; 9 bases map to TRBD1. With 5 bases clipped from V and 6 bases from J, the junction kept 5 bases outside the gene matches. The CDR3 has 14 amino acids. CDR1 SEHNR and CDR2 FQNEAQ come from the germline V gene (reference sequence). CDR3 sequence reads: CASSPWTGVQPQHF. The CDR3 nucleotides read TGTGCCAGCAGCCCCTGGACAGGGGTTCAGCCCCAGCATTTT. Full variable domain (missing parts from reference TRBV7-9 and TRBJ1-5): DTGVSQNPRHKITKRGQNVTFRCDPISEHNRLYWYRQTLGQGPEFLTYFQNEAQLEKSRLLSDRFSAERPKGSFSTLEIQRTEQGDSAMYLCASSPWTGVQPQHFGDGTRLSIL.

This sequence joins TRBV6-5 and TRBJ2-7, with D perhaps TRBD1 (5 bases). V lost 6 bases to trimming and J lost 9 bases, with 9 bases between them. Germline values: CDR1 MNHEY, CDR2 SVGAGI. CDR3 length equals 10 residues. CDR3 nucleotide sequence: TGTGCCAGCAGAAGACAGTTGCAGTACTTC. It encodes CASRRQLQYF.

The chain joins TRBV19 to TRBJ2-5; 8 bases agree with TRBD2. Trimming removed 2 bases from V and 2 bases from J; junction bases left unmatched: 7. The CDR3 spans 16 residues. Germline lookup yields CDR1 LNHDA and CDR2 SQIVND (reference sequence). The CDR3 is CASSILPSGRQETQYF. In DNA, the CDR3 is TGTGCCAGTAGTATATTGCCTAGCGGGCGACAAGAGACCCAGTACTTC.

This clonotype was seen a single time. One end of the junction does not line up with germline, which may come from a read error. The gene calls are TRBV20-1 and TRBJ2-7; TRBD1 agrees at 8 bases. CDR1 is DFQATT, CDR2 SNEGSKA, per germline (reference sequence). This CDR3 is built from 13 residues. The CDR3 reads CSARARTGHEQYF. The CDR3 DNA reads TGCAGTGCCAGAGCACGGACAGGGCACGAGCAGTACTTC.

This chain links TRBV13 with TRBJ2-2; 8 nucleotides agree with TRBD2. The CDR3 extends over 15 amino acids. Per the germline V gene, CDR1 is PRHDT and CDR2 is FYEKMQ (reference sequence). The J segment lost 6 bases and the V segment lost 3 bases, leaving 6 bases of the junction unmatched. The CDR3 here is CASSFSGRVAGELFF. The CDR3 bases are TGTGCCAGCAGCTTTTCCGGGAGGGTCGCCGGGGAGCTGTTTTTT.

The rearrangement links TRBV20-1 to TRBJ1-2; TRBD1 matches at 10 bases. The CDR3 is 18 residues long. The germline V gene encodes CDR1 DFQATT and CDR2 SNEGSKA (reference sequence). Losses at the gene ends were 0 bases for V and 7 bases for J; bases not matched to a gene: 17. CDR3 coding DNA: TGCAGTGCTAGAGATCAATGGATCGGGACAGGGGCGAAGTCTGGCTACACCTTC. It yields the protein CSARDQWIGTGAKSGYTF.

Many counts were recorded for this clonotype. The V call is TRBV7-9, the J call TRBJ1-2, with 11 bases aligning to TRBD1. V shed 3 bases, J shed 10 bases, and the junction held 4 bases outside the gene matches. The CDR3 length is 13 residues. The germline V gene encodes CDR1 SEHNR and CDR2 FQNEAQ (reference sequence). In DNA form, the CDR3 reads TGTGCCAGCAGCTTCCGGGACAGGGGGGACTACACCTTC. The encoded protein is CASSFRDRGDYTF.

The V gene is TRBV7-4, the J gene TRBJ2-5; TRBD2 agrees at 10 bases. The junction had 9 bases not matched to a gene; V was cut back by 3 bases and J by 2 bases. Germline V gene data show CDR1 as SGHVT and CDR2 as SQSDAQ. The CDR3 is 17 residues long. The CDR3 here is CASSFSGGTPWQETQYF. Here the CDR3 DNA reads TGTGCCAGCAGCTTTAGCGGGGGGACCCCGTGGCAAGAGACCCAGTACTTC.

This clonotype appeared a few times. The chain employs TRBV7-2 and TRBJ2-2; maybe TRBD1 (6 bases). This CDR3 is built from 15 residues. CDR1 SGHTA and CDR2 FQGNSA come from the germline V gene. The V end lost 3 bases, the J end lost 1 base, and 9 bases lay between the germline ends. The CDR3 is CASSFQDRNTGELFF. CDR3 sequence (DNA): TGTGCCAGCAGCTTTCAGGACAGGAACACCGGGGAGCTGTTTTTT.

The J gene is TRBJ1-4, the V gene TRBV7-2, with D perhaps TRBD1 (6 bases). V lost 6 bases and J 11 bases, leaving 16 bases between the germline ends. Germline CDR1 SGHTA, CDR2 FQGNSA. The CDR3 is 13 residues long. CDR3 region: CASRKGGVGKLFF. In DNA form, the CDR3 reads TGTGCCAGCAGAAAGGGGGGGGTTGGGAAACTGTTTTTT.

This clonotype was observed a few times. The V call is TRBV9, the J call TRBJ1-3; 9 positions match TRBD1. Germline V lookup: CDR1 SGDLS, CDR2 YYNGEE. This CDR3 is 18 amino acids long. V shed 1 base, J shed 4 bases, and the junction held 12 bases outside the gene matches. The CDR3 region has the DNA TGTGCCAGCAGCGTAACGGGGGACAGGGATGTTTTCGGAAACACCATATATTTT. Translated, it gives CASSVTGDRDVFGNTIYF.

This clonotype has ten or more counts. The chain employs TRBV2 and TRBJ1-4, with D possibly TRBD1 on 5 matching bases. The CDR3 loop spans 14 amino acids. In germline, CDR1 is SNHLY, CDR2 FYNNEI. V lost 6 bases, J lost 8 bases, and 16 bases lay in between. CDR3 sequence reads: CASRAGTAGEKLFF. CDR3 DNA sequence: TGTGCCAGCAGGGCTGGGACGGCTGGAGAAAAACTGTTTTTT. The full variable domain, its missing parts supplied by reference TRBV2 and TRBJ1-4, is EPEVTQTPSHQVTQMGQEVILRCVPISNHLYFYWYRQILGQKVEFLVSFYNNEISEKSEIFDDQFSVERPDGSNFTLKIRSTKLEDSAMYFCASRAGTAGEKLFFGSGTQLSVL.

There are a few counts of this clonotype. The chain's CDR3 is CASRILRTSGGYTF. CDR3 coding DNA: TGTGCCAGCAGAATACTACGGACCTCCGGAGGCTACACCTTC. J is TRBJ1-2 and V is TRBV7-9; D remains unclear. The ends were cut back, 6 bases at V and 8 bases at J, with 19 bases in the middle. Per the germline V gene, CDR1 is SEHNR and CDR2 is FQNEAQ (reference sequence). CDR3 length: 14 residues.

The chain employs TRBV24-1 and TRBJ2-1, with TRBD1 matching over 8 bases. The J segment lost 10 bases and the V segment lost 5 bases, leaving 3 bases of the junction unmatched. The CDR3 contains 12 residues. Germline loops: CDR1 KGHDR, CDR2 SFDVKD. The CDR3: CATSGTGKEQFF. For the CDR3, the DNA is TGTGCCACCAGTGGGACAGGGAAAGAGCAGTTCTTC.

This rearrangement joins TRBV7-9 to TRBJ1-2; no clear D. The CDR3 consists of 12 residues. Looked up from germline, CDR1 is SEHNR and CDR2 is FQNEAQ (reference sequence). Trimming left V 5 bases short and J 7 bases short, with 11 bases between. The CDR3 coding sequence is TGTGCCAGCAGCCGGTCAGGAGCTGGCTACACCTTC. This translates into CASSRSGAGYTF. Full variable domain (remainder filled in from reference TRBV7-9 and TRBJ1-2): DTGVSQNPRHKITKRGQNVTFRCDPISEHNRLYWYRQTLGQGPEFLTYFQNEAQLEKSRLLSDRFSAERPKGSFSTLEIQRTEQGDSAMYLCASSRSGAGYTFGSGTRLTVV.

This clonotype was counted ten times or more. The chain links TRBV2 to TRBJ1-5; D uncertain. Germline V gene sequence: CDR1 SNHLY, CDR2 FYNNEI. The CDR3 spans 16 residues. The V end was cut by 2 bases, the J end by 5 bases, with 16 bases between. In DNA form, the CDR3 reads TGTGCCAGCAGTGAAAGGTCAGGAGCGGCGCATCAGCCCCAGCATTTT. This encodes CASSERSGAAHQPQHF.

This clonotype was recorded many times. The chain combines TRBV20-1 with TRBJ2-7; D is possibly TRBD2 (6 bases). The CDR3 runs to 14 residues. The germline CDR1 and CDR2 sequences are DFQATT and SNEGSKA (reference sequence). Trimming took 5 bases from V and 3 from J, leaving 17 bases between them. This chain's CDR3 is CSALSEGTDYEQYF. As DNA, the CDR3 is TGCAGTGCTCTTTCGGAGGGGACCGACTACGAGCAGTACTTC.